These T cell receptor beta chains were read from a single sample in a study of T cell repertoires in cytomegalovirus infection. MiXCR, run by TCRdb on the reads, gives a single entry per CDR3 protein. The table lists 450,000 to 650,000 distinct CDR3 sequences, more than 20% of them singletons. The sequencing sample was made of PBMCs. Receptors were obtained from a human donor in good health (CMV status not recorded). Some clones in this sample may be carry-over from other donors' samples. Each CDR3 is given with its conserved first and last residue. D genes are given only for firm matches. Expanded clones are given a class, and other clones once, few, many or no size at all.

D gene: TRBD1; J gene: TRBJ1-2; V gene: TRBV11-3; CDR3 length: 12; clone size: few; CDR3 DNA: TGTGCCAGCAGCCCGCGGACAGGCCGCTACACCTTC; CDR3 protein: CASSPRTGRYTF
D gene: -; J gene: TRBJ2-1; V gene: TRBV27; CDR3 length: 14; clone size: -; CDR3 DNA: TGTGCCAGCAGTTATGGGGTGAGGAGGAATGAGCAGTTCTTC; CDR3 protein: CASSYGVRRNEQFF
D gene: -; J gene: TRBJ2-3; V gene: TRBV7-2; CDR3 length: 14; clone size: -; CDR3 DNA: TGTGCCAGCAGCCCCGTTCAGGGAGTGGGTACGCAGTATTTT; CDR3 protein: CASSPVQGVGTQYF
D gene: -; J gene: TRBJ2-7; V gene: TRBV7-2; CDR3 length: 15; clone size: many; CDR3 DNA: TGTGCCAGCAGTAGCCTTTGGCCAGGCTACTACGAGCAGTACTTC; CDR3 protein: CASSSLWPGYYEQYF
D gene: TRBD1; J gene: TRBJ2-5; V gene: TRBV5-4; CDR3 length: 14; clone size: few; CDR3 DNA: TGTGCCAGCAGCTCCCCCGACAGGGAAGAGACCCAGTACTTC; CDR3 protein: CASSSPDREETQYF
D gene: -; J gene: TRBJ2-3; V gene: TRBV5-1; CDR3 length: 15; clone size: -; CDR3 DNA: TGCGCCAGCAGGGAACAGGGAGGGAGCACAGATACGCAGTATTTT; CDR3 protein: CASREQGGSTDTQYF
D gene: -; J gene: TRBJ2-5; V gene: TRBV6-2/TRBV6-3; CDR3 length: 13; clone size: few; CDR3 DNA: TGTGCCAGCAAAGAACCCCGCGGAGAGACCCAGTACTTC; CDR3 protein: CASKEPRGETQYF
D gene: TRBD1; J gene: TRBJ1-2; V gene: TRBV6-5; CDR3 length: 14; clone size: -; CDR3 DNA: TGTGCCAGCACGAGGCAGGGGGGTGGCTATGGCTACACCTTC; CDR3 protein: CASTRQGGGYGYTF
D gene: TRBD1; J gene: TRBJ2-5; V gene: TRBV6-1; CDR3 length: 15; clone size: -; CDR3 DNA: TGTGCCAGCAGTGAAGGGACGGGACAGCAAGAGACCCAGTACTTC; CDR3 protein: CASSEGTGQQETQYF
D gene: TRBD1; J gene: TRBJ2-1; V gene: TRBV4-1; CDR3 length: 13; clone size: few; CDR3 DNA: TGCGCCAGCAGCCAAGGACAGGGGAGTGAGCAGTTCTTC; CDR3 protein: CASSQGQGSEQFF
D gene: -; J gene: TRBJ1-1; V gene: TRBV28; CDR3 length: 13; clone size: -; CDR3 DNA: TGTGCCAGCACCATACGAGGGCGAATCGAAGCTTTCTTT; CDR3 protein: CASTIRGRIEAFF
D gene: TRBD2; J gene: TRBJ2-1; V gene: TRBV6-8; CDR3 length: 14; clone size: -; CDR3 DNA: TGTGCCAGCCGGGGACTGGCTAGCGGGAGAACGGCGTTCTTC; CDR3 protein: CASRGLASGRTAFF
D gene: -; J gene: TRBJ2-2; V gene: TRBV18; CDR3 length: 14; clone size: -; CDR3 DNA: TGTGCCAGCTCAGGACAGCAGAACACCGGGGAGCTGTTTTTT; CDR3 protein: CASSGQQNTGELFF
D gene: -; J gene: TRBJ1-1; V gene: TRBV6-1; CDR3 length: 14; clone size: many; CDR3 DNA: TGTGCCAGCACCCCTGGGAGGGTAGGCACTGAAGCTTTCTTT; CDR3 protein: CASTPGRVGTEAFF
D gene: -; J gene: TRBJ1-1; V gene: TRBV11-2; CDR3 length: 14; clone size: -; CDR3 DNA: TGTGCCGGCAGCCCCTCAGGGGCGAACACTGAAGCTTTCTTT; CDR3 protein: CAGSPSGANTEAFF
D gene: TRBD2; J gene: TRBJ2-1; V gene: TRBV30; CDR3 length: 15; clone size: few; CDR3 DNA: TGTGCCTGGAAAGATAGCGGGACGCGCCTTAATGAGCAGTTCTTC; CDR3 protein: CAWKDSGTRLNEQFF
D gene: -; J gene: TRBJ1-5; V gene: TRBV28; CDR3 length: 14; clone size: -; CDR3 DNA: TGTGCCAGCAGTTTACCAGGTGACAATCAGCCCCAGCATTTT; CDR3 protein: CASSLPGDNQPQHF
D gene: -; J gene: TRBJ1-2; V gene: TRBV29-1; CDR3 length: 15; clone size: -; CDR3 DNA: TGCAGCGTTGTCAGTGAAAGCCTCATTCTAGGGGGCTACACCTTC; CDR3 protein: CSVVSESLILGGYTF
D gene: TRBD2; J gene: TRBJ2-1; V gene: TRBV5-4; CDR3 length: 16; clone size: -; CDR3 DNA: TGTGCCAGCAGCTCGGGGACTAGCGGAGACCTGAATGAGCAGTTCTTC; CDR3 protein: CASSSGTSGDLNEQFF
D gene: -; J gene: TRBJ2-6; V gene: TRBV6-2/TRBV6-3; CDR3 length: 15; clone size: few; CDR3 DNA: TGTGCCAGCACCTGGGACACCTCTGGGGCCAACGTCCTGACTTTC; CDR3 protein: CASTWDTSGANVLTF
D gene: -; J gene: TRBJ1-1; V gene: TRBV20-1; CDR3 length: 12; clone size: -; CDR3 DNA: TGCAGTGCCGAGGACGTGAACACTGAAGCTTTCTTT; CDR3 protein: CSAEDVNTEAFF
D gene: -; J gene: TRBJ2-7; V gene: TRBV19; CDR3 length: 14; clone size: few; CDR3 DNA: TGTGCCAGTAGTAGGGGGACGGATCCCTACGAGCAGTACTTC; CDR3 protein: CASSRGTDPYEQYF
D gene: TRBD1; J gene: TRBJ1-2; V gene: TRBV7-9; CDR3 length: 15; clone size: few; CDR3 DNA: TGTGCCAGCAGCTTGGGGACAGGGGGATACTATGGCTACACCTTC; CDR3 protein: CASSLGTGGYYGYTF
D gene: -; J gene: TRBJ1-5; V gene: TRBV12-5; CDR3 length: 13; clone size: few; CDR3 DNA: TGTGCTTCCCTGGCGGGTCAGGGCCAGCCCCAGCATTTT; CDR3 protein: CASLAGQGQPQHF
D gene: -; J gene: TRBJ2-5; V gene: TRBV2; CDR3 length: 13; clone size: -; CDR3 DNA: TGTGCCAGCACGATCGGGATAGGAGAGACCCAGTACTTC; CDR3 protein: CASTIGIGETQYF
D gene: -; J gene: TRBJ1-5; V gene: TRBV4-1; CDR3 length: 15; clone size: once; CDR3 DNA: TGCGCCAGCAGCATTACAGGGTCCCGCAATCAGCCCCAGCATTTT; CDR3 protein: CASSITGSRNQPQHF
D gene: TRBD1; J gene: TRBJ2-7; V gene: TRBV20-1; CDR3 length: 15; clone size: -; CDR3 DNA: TGCAGTGCTAGGGGGCAGGACAGGGCGTCCTACGAGCAGTACTTC; CDR3 protein: CSARGQDRASYEQYF
D gene: TRBD1; J gene: TRBJ1-1; V gene: TRBV7-9; CDR3 length: 15; clone size: many; CDR3 DNA: TGTGCCAGCAGCGGAAACAGGGGCATGAACACTGAAGCTTTCTTT; CDR3 protein: CASSGNRGMNTEAFF
D gene: TRBD2; J gene: TRBJ2-3; V gene: TRBV5-4; CDR3 length: 15; clone size: -; CDR3 DNA: TGTGCCAGCAGCTTCGCGGGGGGCGGCACAGATACGCAGTATTTT; CDR3 protein: CASSFAGGGTDTQYF
D gene: TRBD1; J gene: TRBJ2-5; V gene: TRBV2; CDR3 length: 15; clone size: once; CDR3 DNA: TGTGCCAGCAGGAGCGGTGGGACAGTTCAAGAGACCCAGTACTTC; CDR3 protein: CASRSGGTVQETQYF
D gene: -; J gene: TRBJ1-1; V gene: TRBV15; CDR3 length: 14; clone size: -; CDR3 DNA: TGTGCCACCAGCAGAGGGACCCGGGCCACTGAAGCTTTCTTT; CDR3 protein: CATSRGTRATEAFF
D gene: TRBD1; J gene: TRBJ1-5; V gene: TRBV6-2/TRBV6-3; CDR3 length: 15; clone size: many; CDR3 DNA: TGTGCCAGCAGTGTCCCAGGGGGAACGGATCAGCCCCAGCATTTT; CDR3 protein: CASSVPGGTDQPQHF
D gene: -; J gene: TRBJ2-5; V gene: TRBV27; CDR3 length: 18; clone size: -; CDR3 DNA: TGTGCCAGCAGTCCTAGGGGGGGGAGGGGGCTAGCGGAAGAGACCCAGTACTTC; CDR3 protein: CASSPRGGRGLAEETQYF
D gene: -; J gene: TRBJ1-1; V gene: TRBV10-3; CDR3 length: 14; clone size: -; CDR3 DNA: TGTGCCATCAGCGGATCAACAGGGCTCACTGAAGCTTTCTTT; CDR3 protein: CAISGSTGLTEAFF
D gene: TRBD2; J gene: TRBJ2-1; V gene: TRBV5-4; CDR3 length: 17; clone size: -; CDR3 DNA: TGTGCCAGCAGTTCAAGGCGGACTAGCGGGAGGTTGAATGAGCAGTTCTTC; CDR3 protein: CASSSRRTSGRLNEQFF
D gene: -; J gene: TRBJ1-5; V gene: TRBV4-3; CDR3 length: 15; clone size: -; CDR3 DNA: TGCGCCAGCAGCTTAAGAACCTCCGGCAATCAGCCCCAGCATTTT; CDR3 protein: CASSLRTSGNQPQHF
D gene: TRBD2; J gene: TRBJ2-5; V gene: TRBV20-1; CDR3 length: 16; clone size: few; CDR3 DNA: TGCAGTGCGGCCGGGACTAGCGGGAGTTTTGCAGAGACCCAGTACTTC; CDR3 protein: CSAAGTSGSFAETQYF
D gene: TRBD1; J gene: TRBJ1-1; V gene: TRBV20-1; CDR3 length: 15; clone size: -; CDR3 DNA: TGCAGTGCTAGGGGATCAGACAGGGGGAACACTGAAGCTTTCTTT; CDR3 protein: CSARGSDRGNTEAFF